This T cell receptor beta chain derives from a study of T cell responses to AZD1222 COVID-19 vaccine. Findings and caveats of the study: As reported, nearly half of all spike-specific TCRs target variant regions that are unmutated. Spike-specific TCR breadth and depth were elevated following two AZD1222 doses. Most donors were white British, females outnumbered males, and clonal diversity was possibly underestimated. Vaccine-associated CD4 TCRs ranged over spike, dominating at 160-218 and 743-854.

Measured with immunoSEQ multiplex PCR; TCRdb has only the in-frame clones, and not every one. The table lists approximately 100,000 clones, about nine tenths of them singletons. With respect to this clone: The target antigen is unknown.

The CDR3 spans 15 residues. V trimming: 3 bases; J trimming: 9 bases; junction bases outside the gene matches: 10. Germline CDR1 KGHDR, CDR2 SFDVKD. The receptor was isolated from an adult in good health. The chain has TRBV24-1 and TRBJ1-5; 7 bases fit TRBD1. The sample consisted of peripheral blood, taken on day 0 of AZD1222 vaccination. In DNA form, the CDR3 reads TGTGCCACCAGTGATGACAGGGCAGGCGGCTGGCCCCAGCATTTT. Amino acids: CATSDDRAGGWPQHF.